The next 2 T cell receptor beta chains were all read from a single sample in a study of blood T cell repertoires in COVID-19. TCRdb's copy holds only in-frame clones and misses some; the assay was immunoSEQ multiplex PCR. The table records roughly 53,000 clones, 75% to 80% of them present only once. The sequenced sample consisted of peripheral blood. The receptors were sampled from a man between 65 and 80 years old with active or convalescent COVID-19.

V gene TRBV19 combines with J gene TRBJ1-2; no firm D call. Germline V lookup: CDR1 LNHDA, CDR2 SQIVND (reference sequence). This CDR3 contains 14 residues. V gave up 1 base and J gave up 4 bases, with 10 bases separating them. The CDR3 region is CASSIGGGSYGYTF. In nucleotides, the CDR3 is TGTGCCAGTAGTATAGGGGGAGGTTCCTATGGCTACACCTTC.

Only a few counts were recorded for this clone. This sequence joins TRBV7-9 and TRBJ2-7; the match to TRBD2 covers 10 bases. Trimming cost V 5 bases and J 5 bases; bases outside gene matches: 15. CDR1 SEHNR and CDR2 FQNEAQ come from the germline V gene (reference sequence). The CDR3 covers 17 residues. The DNA of the CDR3 is TGTGCCAGCAGCCCCGGGGTCCCACTAGCGGGATCCAACGAGCAGTACTTC. Translating it yields CASSPGVPLAGSNEQYF.